The present T cell receptor beta chain was sequenced within a study of blood T cell repertoires in COVID-19. Study-level information: PBMCs, B-cell-depleted T cells, or T cells provided the cDNA or gDNA that made up the material.

In the original workflow: The authors estimated nucleated cell counts from reference gene primer amplification. Assay: immunoSEQ multiplex PCR; the TCRdb copy retains only in-frame clones and omits some. V and J calls and clone size come straight from that table; D and trimming were deduced from the DNA. The data contain approximately 270,000 clones, roughly 90% of them singletons. V trimming: 6 bases; J trimming: 5 bases; junction bases outside the gene matches: 7. The germline gives CDR1 ENHRY, CDR2 SYGVKD. The CDR3 sequence is 14 residues long. The sample consisted of peripheral blood. This clonotype was obtained from a man aged 25 to 40 with acute or convalescent COVID-19. The rearrangement links TRBV10-3 to TRBJ1-2, with 9 bases aligning to TRBD1. The CDR3 region is CAISPATGGYGYTF. CDR3 bases: TGTGCCATCAGCCCCGCGACAGGGGGTTATGGCTACACCTTC.